These 3 T cell receptor beta chains originate from one sample sequenced in a study of blood T cells in healthy people across ages. A second PCR of 7 to 11 cycles used a sample-barcoded 5' primer and a J-beta primer mix. Using its own MiXCR run on the 5' RACE reads, TCRdb lists one record per CDR3 protein. Found here are 1.5 million to 2 million distinct CDR3 sequences, approximately 50% of them singletons; the top ten hold about 2.1%. Sequenced material: blood. These receptors came from a woman in her thirties or forties in good health.

This chain uses TRBV7-2 with TRBJ2-3; D is uncertain. V dropped 3 bases and J dropped 8 bases, with 12 bases sitting between them. The length of the CDR3 is 13 residues. From germline, CDR1 is SGHTA and CDR2 FQGNSA. The CDR3 DNA reads as TGTGCCAGCAGCTTCCCACCCGCAGGTACGCAGTATTTT. Translation gives CASSFPPAGTQYF.

J is TRBJ2-5 and V is TRBV7-8; 7 bases align to TRBD1. The DNA matches TRBJ2-7 better at its end, which makes the J call doubtful. CDR3 length: 15 amino acids. Per germline, CDR1 SGHVS and CDR2 FQNEAQ. CDR3 amino acids: CASSYNRDSQNEQYF. CDR3 in DNA: TGTGCCAGCAGCTATAACCGGGACAGCCAGAACGAGCAGTACTTC.

This clonotype was counted at least ten times. V is TRBV29-1 and J is TRBJ2-7, with 7 positions matching TRBD1. This CDR3 spans 14 amino acids. Germline-derived CDR1 and CDR2 are SQVTM and ANQGSEA. J was trimmed by 0 bases and V by 5 bases; bases with no gene match: 7. CDR3 region: CSVRDSLDSYEQYF. The CDR3 coding sequence is TGCAGCGTTCGGGACAGCCTCGACTCCTACGAGCAGTACTTC.